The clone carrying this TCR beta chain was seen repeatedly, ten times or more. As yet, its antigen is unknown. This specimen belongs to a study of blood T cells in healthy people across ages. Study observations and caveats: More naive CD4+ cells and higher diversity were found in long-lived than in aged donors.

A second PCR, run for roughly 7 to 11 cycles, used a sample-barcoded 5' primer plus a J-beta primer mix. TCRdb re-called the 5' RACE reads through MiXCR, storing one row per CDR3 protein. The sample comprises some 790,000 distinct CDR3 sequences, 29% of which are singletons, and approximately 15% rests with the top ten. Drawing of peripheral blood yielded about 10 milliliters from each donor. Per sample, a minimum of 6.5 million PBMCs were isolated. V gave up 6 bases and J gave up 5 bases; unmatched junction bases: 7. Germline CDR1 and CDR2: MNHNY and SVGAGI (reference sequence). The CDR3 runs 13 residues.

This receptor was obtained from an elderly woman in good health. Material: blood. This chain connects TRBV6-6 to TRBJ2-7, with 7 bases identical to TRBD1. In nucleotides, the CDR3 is TGTGCCAGCAGCCGATCGACAGGGAACGAGCAGTACTTC. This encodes CASSRSTGNEQYF.